This TCR beta chain was identified during a study of OX40 agonist ivuxolimab in advanced cancers. Study as a whole: While on treatment, patients had intravenous ivuxolimab at 0.01 to 10 mg/kg every 2 weeks. One patient with hepatocellular carcinoma and two with cutaneous melanoma, three in all, had partial responses. Points from the study as a whole: Patients with a partial response at 0.1-3.0 mg/kg had among the lowest clonal expansion.

A note on this clone: What it recognizes is unknown.

Germline V lookup: CDR1 SEHNR, CDR2 FQNEAQ (reference sequence). V was shortened by 2 bases and J by 14 bases, with 15 bases between the two germline ends. The CDR3 spans 12 residues. Sequenced by immunoSEQ multiplex PCR; TCRdb stores in-frame clones only, minus some. The sample contains about 50,000 clones, roughly 77% of which appear only once. Sequencing was performed on CD4+ or CD8+ T cells sorted from blood, taken in a trial of the OX40 agonist ivuxolimab. This TCR came from an adult with an advanced solid tumor such as melanoma, head and neck, liver or kidney cancer. V gene TRBV7-9 combines with J gene TRBJ1-2, with no clear D. The CDR3 protein is CASSLSHQRDTF. The CDR3 bases are TGTGCCAGCAGCTTATCCCATCAGAGGGATACCTTC.